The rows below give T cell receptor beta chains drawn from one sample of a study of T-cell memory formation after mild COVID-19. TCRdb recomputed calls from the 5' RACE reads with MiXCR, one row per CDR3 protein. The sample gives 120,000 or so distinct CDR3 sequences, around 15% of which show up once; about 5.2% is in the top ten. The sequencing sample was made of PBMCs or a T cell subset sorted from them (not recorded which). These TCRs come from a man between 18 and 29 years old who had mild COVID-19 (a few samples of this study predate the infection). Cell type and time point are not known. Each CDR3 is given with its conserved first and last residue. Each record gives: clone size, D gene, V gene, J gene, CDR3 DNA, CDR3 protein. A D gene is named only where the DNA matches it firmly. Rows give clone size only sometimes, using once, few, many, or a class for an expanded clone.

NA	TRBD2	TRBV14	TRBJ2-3	TGTGCCAGCAGCCAAGAATCCCCCTTCCTAGCGGGGGCGGGAGATACGCAGTATTTT	CASSQESPFLAGAGDTQYF
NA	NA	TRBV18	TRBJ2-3	TGTGCCAGCTCACCAAGGACTAGCACAGATACGCAGTATTTT	CASSPRTSTDTQYF
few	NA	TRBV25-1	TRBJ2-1	TGTGCCAGCAGTGGTTTCGGGTGGCGGGTTTTCTTC	CASSGFGWRVFF
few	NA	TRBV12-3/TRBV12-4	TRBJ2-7	TGTGCCAGCAGTTCCGGGACCAAAGGGATGTCCGAGCAGTACTTC	CASSSGTKGMSEQYF
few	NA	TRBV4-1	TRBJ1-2	TGCGCCAGCAGCCCGGCCGGGGGAGGGGGTAACTATGGCTACACCTTC	CASSPAGGGGNYGYTF
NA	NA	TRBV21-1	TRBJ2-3	TGTGCCAGCAGCTCCCGAGCCTACATCCTGTTCACAGATACGCAGTATTTT	CASSSRAYILFTDTQYF
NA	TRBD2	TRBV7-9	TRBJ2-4	TGTGCCAGCAGCTTGGGGGGGAAAAACATTCAGTACTTC	CASSLGGKNIQYF
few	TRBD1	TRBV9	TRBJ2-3	TGTGCCAGCAGCGTATCGACAGGGTTCACAGATACGCAGTATTTT	CASSVSTGFTDTQYF
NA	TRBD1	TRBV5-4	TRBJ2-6	TGTGCCAGCAGCTTGAAACAGGGGGGGGCCAACGTCCTGACTTTC	CASSLKQGGANVLTF
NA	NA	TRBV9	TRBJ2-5	TGTGCCAGCAGCGCGGGACCCCAAGAGACCCAGTACTTC	CASSAGPQETQYF
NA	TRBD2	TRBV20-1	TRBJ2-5	TGCAGTGCTCTAGAGGGCGGGAGTTGGGCACAAGAGACCCAGTACTTC	CSALEGGSWAQETQYF
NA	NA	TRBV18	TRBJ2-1	TGTGCCAGCTCAGGGGCAGGATACAATGAGCAGTTCTTC	CASSGAGYNEQFF
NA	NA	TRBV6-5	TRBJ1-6	TGTGCCAGCAGTTACTCGAGCAACCGGGGTGGGTCACCCCTCCACTTT	CASSYSSNRGGSPLHF
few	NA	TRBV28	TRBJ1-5	TGTGCCAGCAGTTTTAGAGCGACAAGGGCTCGCAATCAGCCCCAGCATTTT	CASSFRATRARNQPQHF
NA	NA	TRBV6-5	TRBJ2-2	TGTGCCAGCAGTTACCAAGTGACAGGGAACACCGGGGAGCTGTTTTTT	CASSYQVTGNTGELFF
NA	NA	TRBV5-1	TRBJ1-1	TGCGCCAGCAGCTTGGGGACCTTGAACACTGAAGCTTTCTTT	CASSLGTLNTEAFF
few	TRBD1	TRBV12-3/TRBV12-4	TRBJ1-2	TGTGCCAGCGGGGACAGTTCTAACTATGGCTACACCTTC	CASGDSSNYGYTF
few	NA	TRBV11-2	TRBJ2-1	TGTGCCAGCAGCTTGGTGACAGGTGGAGGATACAATGAGCAGTTCTTC	CASSLVTGGGYNEQFF
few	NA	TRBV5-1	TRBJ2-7	TGCGCCAGCAGCGAGGAGGGGGGATTTCGGTACTTC	CASSEEGGFRYF
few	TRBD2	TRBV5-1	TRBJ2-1	TGCGCCAGCAGCTTCCTAGCGGGGGCCCCCAGCAATGAGCAGTTCTTC	CASSFLAGAPSNEQFF
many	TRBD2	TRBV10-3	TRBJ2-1	TGTGCCATCAGTGAGTCATCAGCGGGGAGGAATGAGCAGTTCTTC	CAISESSAGRNEQFF
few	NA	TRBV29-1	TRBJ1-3	TGCAGCGCCGGGGGGCCAGGAAACTCTGGAAACACCATATATTTT	CSAGGPGNSGNTIYF
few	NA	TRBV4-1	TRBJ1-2	TGCGCCAGCAGCCAACCTTGGGGGTCCTATGGCTACACCTTC	CASSQPWGSYGYTF
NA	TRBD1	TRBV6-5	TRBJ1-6	TGTGCCAGCAGTTACGGGACAGGGCTTAATTCACCCCTCCACTTT	CASSYGTGLNSPLHF
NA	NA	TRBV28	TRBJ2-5	TGTGCCAGCAGTTTCTCTTACGAGACCCAGTACTTC	CASSFSYETQYF
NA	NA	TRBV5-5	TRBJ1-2	TGTGCCAGCGGGATATTCGGAGGTGTGGACACCTTC	CASGIFGGVDTF
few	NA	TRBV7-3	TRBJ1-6	TGTGCCAGCAGCGCATCAGGATTAGGATCACCCCTCCACTTT	CASSASGLGSPLHF
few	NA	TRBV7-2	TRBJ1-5	TGTGCCAGCAGCCTCCGGGACAGCAATCAGCCCCAGCATTTT	CASSLRDSNQPQHF
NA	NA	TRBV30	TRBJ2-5	TGTGCCTGGCGGATCACCCCAGGGGAGACCCAGTACTTC	CAWRITPGETQYF
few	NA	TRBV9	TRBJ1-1	TGTGCCAGCAGCGTAGCCTGGGAGACTGAAGCTTTCTTT	CASSVAWETEAFF
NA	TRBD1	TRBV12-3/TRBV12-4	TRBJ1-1	TGTGCCAGCATCGCCACAGGGGGCACTGAAGCTTTCTTT	CASIATGGTEAFF
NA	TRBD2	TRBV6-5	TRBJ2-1	TGTGCCAGCAGTTACTCCGGGGGGATTAGCTCCTACAATGAGCAGTTCTTC	CASSYSGGISSYNEQFF
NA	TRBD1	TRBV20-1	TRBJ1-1	TGCAGTGCTAGTCAGGGGGACACTGAAGCTTTCTTT	CSASQGDTEAFF
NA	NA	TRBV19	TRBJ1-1	TGTGCCAGTGCTAGGCCAGCCAACACTGAAGCTTTCTTT	CASARPANTEAFF
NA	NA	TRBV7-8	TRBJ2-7	TGTGCCAGCAGCCCCGCCCGGATACCTACCTCCGAGCAGTACTTC	CASSPARIPTSEQYF
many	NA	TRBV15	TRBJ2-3	TGTGCCACCAGCAGAGAAGTTGGAGATACGCAGTATTTT	CATSREVGDTQYF
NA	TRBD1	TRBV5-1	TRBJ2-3	TGCGCCAGCAGCGCCGACAGGGAAGCAGATACGCAGTATTTT	CASSADREADTQYF
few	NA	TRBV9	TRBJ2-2	TGTGCCAGCAGCGTAGTGTTTAACACCGGGGAGCTGTTTTTT	CASSVVFNTGELFF
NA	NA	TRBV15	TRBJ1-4	TGTGCCACCAGCAGAGAAGCCCATATAACTAATGAAAAACTGTTTTTT	CATSREAHITNEKLFF
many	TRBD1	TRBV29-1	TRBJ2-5	TGCAGCGTTGTATGGGACAGGGAATCGTTGCTTCAAGAGACCCAGTACTTC	CSVVWDRESLLQETQYF
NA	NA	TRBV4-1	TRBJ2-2	TGCGCCAGCAGCCAAGAGAGGGTTGGGGAGCTGTTTTTT	CASSQERVGELFF
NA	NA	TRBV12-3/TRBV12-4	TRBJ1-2	TGTGCCAGCAGTCTATACCTTAAAGTAGGCTACACCTTC	CASSLYLKVGYTF
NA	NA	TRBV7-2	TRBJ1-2	TGTGCCAGCAGCCACTCAGTGGACACTAACTATGGCTACACCTTC	CASSHSVDTNYGYTF
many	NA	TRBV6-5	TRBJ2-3	TGTGCCAGCAGGAGGACCCACCCAAGGGGGACAGATACGCAGTATTTT	CASRRTHPRGTDTQYF
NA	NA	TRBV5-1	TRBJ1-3	TGCGCCAGCAGCTCGATCGGGCAGGGCGACACCATATATTTT	CASSSIGQGDTIYF
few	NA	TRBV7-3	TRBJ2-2	TGTGCCAGCAGCTTCTCCCCCGGCACCGGGGAGCTGTTTTTT	CASSFSPGTGELFF
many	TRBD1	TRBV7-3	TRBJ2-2	TGTGCCAGCAGCCTTACGGGACAGGGGGCACGGACCGGGGAGCTGTTTTTT	CASSLTGQGARTGELFF
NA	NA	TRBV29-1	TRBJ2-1	TGCAGCGTTCGGAGGGGGTCCTACAATGAGCAGTTCTTC	CSVRRGSYNEQFF
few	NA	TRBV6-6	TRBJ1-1	TGTGCCAGCAGTTACTCCCGGGGCCCCACAGGGAACCCTGAAGCTTTCTTT	CASSYSRGPTGNPEAFF